Listed below are T cell receptor beta chains from one sample, sequenced in a study of blood T cell repertoires in COVID-19. Assay used: immunoSEQ multiplex PCR; TCRdb lists only in-frame clones, some missing. The table shows about 140,000 clones, with roughly 73% occurring only once. The sample was peripheral blood. The receptors derive from a woman aged 45 to 65 with active or convalescent COVID-19. The CDR3 runs from the conserved cysteine through the conserved F or W. A D gene is named only where the DNA matches it firmly. Expanded clones are given a class, and other clones once, few, many or no size at all.

clone_size | j_call | d_call | v_call | cdr3_nt | cdr3_aa
few | TRBJ1-6 | TRBD1 | TRBV19 | TGTGCCAGTAGTCCCCGGGACAGTGGATTTATCTCCTATAATTCACCCCTCCACTTT | CASSPRDSGFISYNSPLHF
- | TRBJ2-3 | - | TRBV7-9 | TGTGCCAGCAGCCCCCTAGGAGATACGCAGTATTTT | CASSPLGDTQYF
- | TRBJ1-2 | TRBD1 | TRBV9 | TGTGCCAGCAGCCCATTGGCAGGGGGCTATGGCTACACCTTC | CASSPLAGGYGYTF
- | TRBJ2-5 | TRBD1 | TRBV7-3 | TGTGCCAGCAGCTTCAGACAGGGGGTTGGGACCCAGTACTTC | CASSFRQGVGTQYF
- | TRBJ2-6 | - | TRBV4-2 | TGTGCCAGCAGCCAAGATCAGCAGGGAAGGGACTCTGGGGCCAACGTCCTGACTTTC | CASSQDQQGRDSGANVLTF
- | TRBJ1-5 | - | TRBV4-2 | TGTGCCAGCAGCCACCCAAATCAGCCCCAGCATTTT | CASSHPNQPQHF
- | TRBJ1-2 | - | TRBV19 | TGTGCCAGTAGTATGGGCCGGGGGATTGACTATGGCTACACCTTC | CASSMGRGIDYGYTF
- | TRBJ2-5 | - | TRBV7-2 | TGTGCCAGCAGCTGGGGCTACGGGGAGACCCAGTACTTC | CASSWGYGETQYF
many | TRBJ2-4 | TRBD2 | TRBV18 | TGTGCCAGCTCACCACCGCTGACTAGCTTAAAAAACATTCAGTACTTC | CASSPPLTSLKNIQYF
- | TRBJ2-3 | - | TRBV6-5 | TGTGCCAGCAGTCCCTTCCGGGGTAGCACAGATACGCAGTATTTT | CASSPFRGSTDTQYF
- | TRBJ1-1 | - | TRBV5-4 | TGTGCCAGCACTACGAACACTGAAGCTTTCTTT | CASTTNTEAFF
- | TRBJ1-1 | - | TRBV21-1 | TGTGCCAGCAGCATAAGGACAGCGAACACTGAAGCTTTCTTT | CASSIRTANTEAFF
few | TRBJ1-1 | TRBD1 | TRBV19 | TGTGCCAGTAAAATGGGACAGGGGGCTTCTGAAGCTTTCTTT | CASKMGQGASEAFF
- | TRBJ2-7 | TRBD2 | TRBV3-1/TRBV3-2 | TGTGCCAGCAGGGATGGGAGGGGACCCTACTACGAGCAGTACTTC | CASRDGRGPYYEQYF
few | TRBJ1-5 | TRBD1 | TRBV7-3 | TGTGCCAGCAGCCGGGACAGGGAACAGCCCCAGCATTTT | CASSRDREQPQHF
- | TRBJ1-2 | - | TRBV30 | TGTGCCTGGAACAGAGGGTTCCGGGGCTATGGCTACACCTTC | CAWNRGFRGYGYTF
- | TRBJ2-5 | TRBD2 | TRBV7-8 | TGTGCCAGCAGCCCGTGGGGGGAGGGTCAAGAGACCCAGTACTTC | CASSPWGEGQETQYF
- | TRBJ2-5 | - | TRBV28 | TGTGCCAGCAGTTCCCCGCCAACAGACACCCAGTACTTC | CASSSPPTDTQYF
- | TRBJ1-2 | TRBD1 | TRBV4-1 | TGCGCCAGCAGCCAAGATGGACAGGGGGCGGTTGGCTACACCTTC | CASSQDGQGAVGYTF
- | TRBJ2-7 | - | TRBV3-1/TRBV3-2 | TGTGCCAGCAGCCAAGATACAGTTACCTACGAGCAGTACTTC | CASSQDTVTYEQYF
many | TRBJ1-2 | - | TRBV2 | TGTGCCAGCAGTGCACAGGCGCCCCCCGGCTATGGCTACACCTTC | CASSAQAPPGYGYTF
- | TRBJ2-5 | TRBD2 | TRBV5-1 | TGCGCCAGCAGCTTGGGCGGGAGTGGTCAAGAGACCCAGTACTTC | CASSLGGSGQETQYF
- | TRBJ2-7 | - | TRBV5-6 | TGTGCCAGCAGGCCGGGACTTGGCTACGAGCAGTACTTC | CASRPGLGYEQYF
few | TRBJ2-2 | - | TRBV5-1 | TGCGCCAGCAGACCCCGACAGGTGAACACCGGGGAGCTGTTTTTT | CASRPRQVNTGELFF
- | TRBJ1-3 | - | TRBV9 | TGTGCCAGCAGCGTAGAGGGGCTGCAAGGAAACACCATATATTTT | CASSVEGLQGNTIYF
few | TRBJ1-1 | - | TRBV5-6 | TGTGCCAGCAGCCCCGCGGGGAGAGGGCCTGAAGCTTTCTTT | CASSPAGRGPEAFF
- | TRBJ2-7 | TRBD1 | TRBV10-2 | TGCGCCAGTCAGGGACAGTTCTACGAGCAGTACTTC | CASQGQFYEQYF
few | TRBJ2-5 | TRBD1 | TRBV29-1 | TGCAGCGCTGGGACAGCCCAAGAGACCCAGTACTTC | CSAGTAQETQYF
- | TRBJ1-4 | - | TRBV25-1 | TGTGCCAGCAGTTCCGGGGGGAAGAGTGAAAAACTGTTTTTT | CASSSGGKSEKLFF
- | TRBJ1-1 | - | TRBV29-1 | TGCAGCGTCCAGACTCAGCGGGCTTTCTTT | CSVQTQRAFF
once | TRBJ2-4 | - | TRBV3-1/TRBV3-2 | TGTGCCAGCAGCGACGACATAGCCAAAAACATTCAGTACTTC | CASSDDIAKNIQYF